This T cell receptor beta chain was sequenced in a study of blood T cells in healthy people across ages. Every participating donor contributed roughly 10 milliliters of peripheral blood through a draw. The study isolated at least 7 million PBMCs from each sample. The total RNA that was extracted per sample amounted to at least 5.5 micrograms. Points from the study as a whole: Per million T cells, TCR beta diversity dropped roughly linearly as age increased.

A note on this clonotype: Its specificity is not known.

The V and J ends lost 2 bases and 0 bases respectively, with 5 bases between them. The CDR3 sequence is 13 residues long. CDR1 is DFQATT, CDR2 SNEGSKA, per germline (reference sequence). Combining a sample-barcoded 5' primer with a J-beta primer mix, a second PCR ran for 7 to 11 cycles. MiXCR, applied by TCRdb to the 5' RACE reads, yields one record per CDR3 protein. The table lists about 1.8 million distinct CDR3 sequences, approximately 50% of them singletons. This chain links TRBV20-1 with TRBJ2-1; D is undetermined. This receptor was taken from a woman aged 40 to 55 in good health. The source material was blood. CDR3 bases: TGCAGTGCTAGAATCCCCTCCTACAATGAGCAGTTCTTC. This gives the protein CSARIPSYNEQFF.